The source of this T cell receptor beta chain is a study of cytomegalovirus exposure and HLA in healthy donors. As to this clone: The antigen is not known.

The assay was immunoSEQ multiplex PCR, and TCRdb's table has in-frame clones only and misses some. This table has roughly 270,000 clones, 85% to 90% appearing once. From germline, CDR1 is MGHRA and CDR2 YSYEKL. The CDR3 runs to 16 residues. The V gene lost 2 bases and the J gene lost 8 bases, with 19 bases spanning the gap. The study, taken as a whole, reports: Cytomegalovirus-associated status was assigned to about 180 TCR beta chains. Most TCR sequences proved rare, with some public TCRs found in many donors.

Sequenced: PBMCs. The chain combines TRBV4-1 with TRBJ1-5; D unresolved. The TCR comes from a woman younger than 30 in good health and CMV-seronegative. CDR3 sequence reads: CASSQHDMSSVEPQHF. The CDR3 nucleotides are TGCGCCAGCAGCCAACACGACATGTCCTCGGTGGAGCCCCAGCATTTT.